Following are 24 T cell receptor beta chains from one sample sequenced in a study of cytomegalovirus exposure and HLA in healthy donors. Primers: 60 Vbeta forward and 13 Jbeta reverse. Some clones are missing from TCRdb's copy, which holds only in-frame ones; the method was immunoSEQ multiplex PCR. The table includes about 140,000 clones, 75% to 80% detected once. What was sequenced was PBMCs. The receptors come from a female donor in good health and CMV-seronegative.

The CDR3 is CSVGTSGGYNEQFF. The DNA for the CDR3 is TGCAGCGTAGGGACTAGCGGGGGGTACAATGAGCAGTTCTTC. The chain carries TRBV29-1 and TRBJ2-1, with TRBD2 matching 15 bases. J lost 4 bases, V lost 6 bases, and 1 base had no gene match. CDR3 size: 14 residues. Per the germline V gene, CDR1 is SQVTM and CDR2 is ANQGSEA.

This clone was counted a few times. The genes are TRBV7-2 and TRBJ1-6; 9 bases align to TRBD1. Unmatched junction bases numbered 11, after V lost 0 bases and J lost 5 bases. Germline CDR1 and CDR2: SGHTA and FQGNSA. This CDR3 is built from 19 residues. The CDR3 nucleotides are TGTGCCAGCAGCTTAGCGCTGGGACAGGGTGCGCGGAATAATTCACCCCTCCACTTT. Its protein is CASSLALGQGARNNSPLHF.

The chain is built from TRBV30 and TRBJ1-1; tentatively, D is TRBD1 (5 bases). V lost 2 bases and J lost 0, with 10 bases in between. Germline V CDR1 and CDR2: GTSNPN, SVGIG (reference sequence). The CDR3 is 14 residues long. The CDR3 spells CAWSQDRLNTEAFF. Written as DNA, the CDR3 is TGTGCCTGGAGTCAAGACAGACTGAACACTGAAGCTTTCTTT.

The CDR3 DNA reads TGTGCCAGTAGTATGAGAACGGACAGGGGTTTCGACGAGCAGTACTTC. Translated, it gives CASSMRTDRGFDEQYF. The genes are TRBV19 and TRBJ2-7; TRBD1 matches at 9 bases. The length of the CDR3 is 16 residues. V shed 3 bases, J shed 5 bases, and the junction held 11 bases outside the gene matches. Germline lookup yields CDR1 LNHDA and CDR2 SQIVND (reference sequence). The full variable domain, rest sourced from reference TRBV19 and TRBJ2-7, is DGGITQSPKYLFRKEGQNVTLSCEQNLNHDAMYWYRQDPGQGLRLIYYSQIVNDFQKGDIAEGYSVSREKKESFPLTVTSAQKNPTAFYLCASSMRTDRGFDEQYFGPGTRLTVT.

This rearrangement joins TRBV15 to TRBJ1-5; 7 bases map to TRBD1. From germline, CDR1 is LNHNV and CDR2 YYDKDF (reference sequence). CDR3 length: 16 amino acids. The V gene end was trimmed by 0 bases and the J gene end by 6 bases; junction bases not matched to a gene: 8. The CDR3 here is CATSRDRGTVGQPQHF. CDR3 coding DNA: TGTGCCACCAGCAGAGATAGGGGGACAGTGGGTCAGCCCCAGCATTTT.

This chain links TRBV6-9 with TRBJ2-7; 7 bases align to TRBD1. This CDR3 contains 17 residues. The junction had 17 bases not matched to a gene; V was cut back by 7 bases and J by 2 bases. Germline assignment: CDR1 MNHGY and CDR2 SVAAGI. The CDR3 DNA sequence: TGTGCCAGCACCACGATAGAAGACAGGGTCTTCGCCTACGAGCAGTACTTC. Translated: CASTTIEDRVFAYEQYF.

The chain uses TRBV28 and TRBJ2-2; 10 nucleotides match TRBD2. CDR1 is MDHEN and CDR2 is SYDVKM in the germline V gene. The CDR3 contains 17 residues. V shed 6 bases, J shed 3 bases, and the junction held 10 bases outside the gene matches. CDR3 residues: CASSPSGLAGDTGELFF. CDR3 sequence (DNA): TGTGCCAGCAGCCCCTCGGGGCTAGCGGGGGACACCGGGGAGCTGTTTTTT.

This chain uses TRBV9 with TRBJ2-7, with a possible D match to TRBD1 (5 bases). Germline-derived CDR1 and CDR2 are SGDLS and YYNGEE. This CDR3 region has 16 residues. The V end lost 0 bases, the J end lost 5 bases, and 18 bases lay between the germline ends. DNA for the CDR3: TGTGCCAGCAGCGTAGGGTGGGGCCCCCAGGAAAACGAGCAGTACTTC. It encodes CASSVGWGPQENEQYF.

This chain uses TRBV11-1 with TRBJ2-3, with D tentatively TRBD1 (6 bases). The CDR3 loop spans 15 amino acids. V lost 5 bases to trimming and J lost 3 bases, with 15 bases between them. In germline, CDR1 is SGHAT, CDR2 FQDESV (reference sequence). Here the CDR3 reads CASSIDRLGTDTQYF. The DNA of the CDR3 is TGTGCCAGCAGCATCGACAGGCTTGGTACAGATACGCAGTATTTT.

The V call is TRBV6-5, the J call TRBJ2-3, with 9 positions matching TRBD2. From germline, CDR1 is MNHEY and CDR2 SVGAGI. Unmatched junction bases numbered 4, after V lost 6 bases and J lost 0 bases. This CDR3 has 15 residues. CDR3 protein: CASRLGLASTDTQYF. DNA of the CDR3: TGTGCCAGCAGGTTAGGACTAGCGAGCACAGATACGCAGTATTTT.

This sequence joins TRBV27 and TRBJ1-5; 10 positions match TRBD1. The ends lost 8 bases at V and 5 bases at J; junction bases unmatched: 3. Germline values: CDR1 MNHEY, CDR2 SMNVEV (reference sequence). This CDR3 is 13 amino acids long. The CDR3 spells CASRQGAYQPQHF. In DNA, the CDR3 is TGTGCCAGCCGACAGGGGGCGTATCAGCCCCAGCATTTT.

Only one count was recorded for this clone. The chain uses TRBV2 and TRBJ1-1, with 7 bases that match TRBD1. The length of the CDR3 is 13 residues. Germline loops: CDR1 SNHLY, CDR2 FYNNEI. With 7 bases clipped from V and 3 bases from J, the junction kept 5 bases outside the gene matches. In DNA, the CDR3 is TGTGCCAGCATTTTCGACAGGGACACTGAAGCTTTCTTT. This gives the protein CASIFDRDTEAFF.

V and J are TRBV5-6 and TRBJ2-1; no clear D gene. The CDR3 loop spans 12 amino acids. Looked up from germline, CDR1 is SGHDT and CDR2 is YYEEEE. V was trimmed by 0 bases and J by 9 bases, leaving 7 bases between them. The CDR3 spells CASSLDTGEQFF. The DNA of the CDR3 is TGTGCCAGCAGCTTGGATACTGGTGAGCAGTTCTTC. The complete variable domain, with remaining parts taken from reference TRBV5-6 and TRBJ2-1, reads DAGVTQSPTHLIKTRGQQVTLRCSPKSGHDTVSWYQQALGQGPQFIFQYYEEEERQRGNFPDRFSGHQFPNYSSELNVNALLLGDSALYLCASSLDTGEQFFGPGTRLTVL.

This clone was counted only a few times. The V and J genes are TRBV15 and TRBJ2-7, with a tentative D call TRBD2 (5 bases). CDR3 length: 12 residues. V lost 0 bases, J lost 6 bases, and 6 bases lay in between. Per the germline V gene, CDR1 is LNHNV and CDR2 is YYDKDF (reference sequence). As DNA, the CDR3 is TGTGCCACCAGCAGAGATCGGGGCGAGCAGTACTTC. This codes for CATSRDRGEQYF.

The chain is built from TRBV15 and TRBJ2-1; D ambiguous. Trimming shortened V by 3 bases and J by 1 base, and 10 bases separated the two germline ends. Germline assignment: CDR1 LNHNV and CDR2 YYDKDF (reference sequence). The CDR3 runs to 15 residues. DNA of the CDR3: TGTGCCACCAGCAGCGTCCTAGAATCCTACAATGAGCAGTTCTTC. This translates into CATSSVLESYNEQFF. The variable domain in full, with the rest retrieved from reference TRBV15 and TRBJ2-1, is DAMVIQNPRYQVTQFGKPVTLSCSQTLNHNVMYWYQQKSSQAPKLLFHYYDKDFNNEADTPDNFQSRRPNTSFCFLDIRSPGLGDTAMYLCATSSVLESYNEQFFGPGTRLTVL.

The V and J genes are TRBV6-5 and TRBJ2-7, with TRBD2 matching over 8 bases. The CDR3 is 14 amino acids. CDR1 and CDR2 (germline): MNHEY, SVGAGI. V dropped 6 bases and J dropped 6; count of bases not matched to a gene: 10. The CDR3 reads CASSPGGSYGEQYF. DNA of the CDR3: TGTGCCAGCAGCCCGGGGGGGTCGTACGGCGAGCAGTACTTC.

This chain joins TRBV19 and TRBJ1-2; 7 bases align to TRBD1. This CDR3 has 15 amino acids. V was pared by 4 bases and J by 3 bases, with 8 bases of the junction left unmatched. Germline CDR1 is LNHDA and CDR2 is SQIVND (reference sequence). The CDR3 loop is CASSTPTGRDYGYTF. CDR3 in DNA: TGTGCCAGTAGTACCCCGACAGGGAGAGACTATGGCTACACCTTC.

The chain recombines TRBV6-1 with TRBJ2-7; a possible D gene is TRBD2 (5 bases). Trimming stripped 8 bases from V and 6 bases from J, with 11 bases between. CDR3 length equals 11 residues. CDR1 MNHNS and CDR2 SASEGT come from the germline V gene. The CDR3 DNA sequence: TGTGCCAGCGCCCGTGCGGGCGAGCAGTACTTC. It translates to CASARAGEQYF.

The chain has TRBV27 and TRBJ1-2; 8 bases are a match to TRBD1. The CDR3 length is 16 residues. V shed 2 bases and J 3 bases; nucleotides not matched to a gene: 8. In germline, CDR1 is MNHEY, CDR2 SMNVEV (reference sequence). CDR3 DNA sequence: TGTGCCAGCAGTTTAATGGGGGACAGGAGTCACTATGGCTACACCTTC. Its translation is CASSLMGDRSHYGYTF.

The CDR3 DNA sequence: TGTGCCAGCAGCTTAGGGGGCAGGCGAGAGACCCAGTACTTC. It translates to CASSLGGRRETQYF. The rearrangement links TRBV5-5 to TRBJ2-5, with TRBD1 matching 7 bases. The CDR3 loop spans 14 amino acids. Germline V lookup: CDR1 SGHKS, CDR2 YYEKEE (reference sequence). V shed 2 bases, J shed 4 bases, and the junction held 5 bases outside the gene matches.

This chain's CDR3 is CASSEFYRGHNGELFF. The CDR3 DNA sequence: TGTGCCAGCAGTGAATTTTATAGGGGGCATAACGGGGAGCTGTTTTTT. The chain links TRBV25-1 to TRBJ2-2, with 7 bases identical to TRBD1. Losses at the gene ends were 1 base for V and 7 bases for J; bases not matched to a gene: 9. There are 16 residues in the CDR3. Germline V gene sequence: CDR1 MGHDK, CDR2 SYGVNS.

The J gene is TRBJ2-5, the V gene TRBV5-1, with TRBD2 as a possible D gene (5 bases). The CDR3 loop spans 14 amino acids. Deletions cut 3 bases from V and 1 base from J, with 10 bases between. CDR1 and CDR2 from the germline V gene are SGHRS and YFSETQ. CDR3 residues: CASSSLEAQETQYF. The CDR3 coding sequence is TGCGCCAGCAGCTCCCTGGAGGCCCAAGAGACCCAGTACTTC.

This clone was observed a few times. The chain has TRBV5-6 and TRBJ1-1; 7 bases fit TRBD1. V lost 0 bases, J lost 5 bases, and 7 bases stayed unmatched. CDR1 and CDR2 (germline): SGHDT, YYEEEE. This CDR3 is built from 15 residues. This chain's CDR3 is CASSLGQGWGTEAFF. In DNA, the CDR3 is TGTGCCAGCAGCTTGGGACAGGGCTGGGGGACTGAAGCTTTCTTT.

This chain uses TRBV27 with TRBJ2-5; 8 bases align to TRBD1. Judging by the DNA end, TRBJ2-7 fits better; the J call may be wrong. The CDR3 covers 14 residues. Germline CDR1 and CDR2: MNHEY and SMNVEV (reference sequence). This chain's CDR3 is CASSWTGSSYEQYF. The CDR3 coding sequence is TGTGCCAGCAGTTGGACAGGGAGCTCCTACGAGCAGTACTTC.